This T cell receptor beta chain was observed in a study of blood T cell repertoires in COVID-19. The wider study: Samples taken during acute and convalescent COVID-19 were collected in the United States, Italy and Spain.

The data were produced by immunoSEQ multiplex PCR, yet TCRdb's version contains in-frame clones alone and is incomplete. Of fewer than 250,000 clones listed, about 82% are singletons. The sample consisted of peripheral blood. The clonotype was recovered from a woman over 75 with acute or convalescent COVID-19.

This chain's CDR3 is CASSIDRISTEAFF. DNA of the CDR3: TGTGCCAGTAGTATTGACAGGATCTCCACTGAAGCTTTCTTT. The chain joins TRBV19 to TRBJ1-1; a possible D gene is TRBD1 (6 bases). Germline CDR1 reads LNHDA; CDR2 reads SQIVND (reference sequence). V was trimmed by 3 bases and J by 4 bases, leaving 12 bases between them. The CDR3 has 14 residues.